This is a list of T cell receptor beta chains from one sample in a study of patients and donors after allogeneic stem cell transplantation. In TCRdb, the RT-PCR reads were re-called with MiXCR into one record per CDR3 protein. The sample includes about a million distinct CDR3 sequences, roughly 18% of them seen just once. Sequenced sample: blood, either unsorted or a sorted T cell fraction (not recorded which). The receptors were gathered from a human donor who was either an allogeneic HSCT recipient or a stem cell or donor lymphocyte infusion donor (not recorded which). It is not recorded whose cells these are; they may come from a transplant donor. The CDR3 runs from the conserved cysteine through the conserved F or W. D genes are given only for firm matches. Not all rows give a size; the values are once, few, many and, for expanded clones, a class.

abundance: -
d_gene: -
v_gene: TRBV6-1
j_gene: TRBJ1-4
CDR3nt: TGTGCCAGCAGTCAATATACGCCAAGGACAAGGGAAAAACTGTTTTTT
CDR3aa: CASSQYTPRTREKLFF

abundance: many
d_gene: TRBD1
v_gene: TRBV9
j_gene: TRBJ2-5
CDR3nt: TGTGCCAGCAGCGTCACAACCGGGACAGAAGAGACCCAGTACTTC
CDR3aa: CASSVTTGTEETQYF

abundance: few
d_gene: -
v_gene: TRBV7-2
j_gene: TRBJ1-3
CDR3nt: TGTGCCAGCAGCTTGGGACGGTCTTACTCTGGAAACACCATATATTTT
CDR3aa: CASSLGRSYSGNTIYF

abundance: -
d_gene: -
v_gene: TRBV7-9
j_gene: TRBJ1-1
CDR3nt: TGTGCCAGCAGTTGGACGGCGGTAGAGACTGAAGCTTTCTTT
CDR3aa: CASSWTAVETEAFF

abundance: few
d_gene: -
v_gene: TRBV9
j_gene: TRBJ2-1
CDR3nt: TGTGCCAGCAGCGGAGCCAGAGGAGGCCAATATGAGCAGTTCTTC
CDR3aa: CASSGARGGQYEQFF

abundance: -
d_gene: -
v_gene: TRBV6-1
j_gene: TRBJ1-6
CDR3nt: TGTGCCAGCAGCACTAGCTCCTATAATTCACCCCTCCACTTT
CDR3aa: CASSTSSYNSPLHF

abundance: -
d_gene: TRBD1
v_gene: TRBV7-2
j_gene: TRBJ2-7
CDR3nt: TGTGCCAGCAGCTTAAGGGCCGGGACAGGCCTTTACGAGCAGTACTTC
CDR3aa: CASSLRAGTGLYEQYF

abundance: -
d_gene: TRBD2
v_gene: TRBV29-1
j_gene: TRBJ2-1
CDR3nt: TGCAGCGGACTAGCGGGAGGGCTATACAATGAGCAGTTCTTC
CDR3aa: CSGLAGGLYNEQFF

abundance: -
d_gene: TRBD1
v_gene: TRBV5-1
j_gene: TRBJ1-3
CDR3nt: TGCGCCAGCAGCGACCCGGGACAGACTGGAAACACCATATATTTT
CDR3aa: CASSDPGQTGNTIYF

abundance: few
d_gene: TRBD2
v_gene: TRBV4-1
j_gene: TRBJ2-4
CDR3nt: TGCGCCAGCAGCCACCTACTAGCGGGTCTAGCCAAAAACATTCAGTACTTC
CDR3aa: CASSHLLAGLAKNIQYF

abundance: few
d_gene: -
v_gene: TRBV9
j_gene: TRBJ1-6
CDR3nt: TGTGCCAGCAGCGTTAAGGTGGGGGGGGCACCCCTCCACTTT
CDR3aa: CASSVKVGGAPLHF

abundance: once
d_gene: -
v_gene: TRBV6-2/TRBV6-3
j_gene: TRBJ2-1
CDR3nt: TGTGCCAGCAGTTACGACGTGCCGGGTTATACTGAGCAGTTCTTC
CDR3aa: CASSYDVPGYTEQFF

abundance: -
d_gene: -
v_gene: TRBV3-1
j_gene: TRBJ2-1
CDR3nt: TGTGCCAGCAGCACGGCGGGGTATGAGCAGTTCTTC
CDR3aa: CASSTAGYEQFF

abundance: -
d_gene: TRBD2
v_gene: TRBV4-2
j_gene: TRBJ2-2
CDR3nt: TGTGCCAGCAGCCCCACGAGAACTAGCGATACTACCGGGGAGCTGTTTTTT
CDR3aa: CASSPTRTSDTTGELFF

abundance: many
d_gene: -
v_gene: TRBV5-6
j_gene: TRBJ2-7
CDR3nt: TGTGCCAGCAGCCACAGGATCTCCTACGAGCAGTACTTC
CDR3aa: CASSHRISYEQYF

abundance: few
d_gene: -
v_gene: TRBV27
j_gene: TRBJ2-6
CDR3nt: TGTGCCAGCAGTCCGTCAGTCACTGGGGCCAACGTCCTGACTTTC
CDR3aa: CASSPSVTGANVLTF

abundance: many
d_gene: -
v_gene: TRBV11-2
j_gene: TRBJ2-3
CDR3nt: TGTGCCAGCAGCTTGACCGGCTCTAGCACAGATACGCAGTATTTT
CDR3aa: CASSLTGSSTDTQYF

abundance: -
d_gene: TRBD1
v_gene: TRBV4-3
j_gene: TRBJ1-2
CDR3nt: TGCGCCAGCAGCCCCACCGGACAGGGTTCGAGAGGCTACACCTTC
CDR3aa: CASSPTGQGSRGYTF

abundance: -
d_gene: -
v_gene: TRBV6-2/TRBV6-3
j_gene: TRBJ1-2
CDR3nt: TGTGCCAGCCGTTACGGGACTCCATTGGGGTCACATGGCTACACCTTC
CDR3aa: CASRYGTPLGSHGYTF

abundance: -
d_gene: -
v_gene: TRBV5-6
j_gene: TRBJ2-1
CDR3nt: TGTGCCAGCGGGTCCCCCCCCTACAATGAGCAGTTCTTC
CDR3aa: CASGSPPYNEQFF

abundance: -
d_gene: -
v_gene: TRBV6-2/TRBV6-3
j_gene: TRBJ1-5
CDR3nt: TGTGCCAGCAGTTACTATTCGGGTCAAGCCAATCAGCCCCAGCATTTT
CDR3aa: CASSYYSGQANQPQHF

abundance: many
d_gene: -
v_gene: TRBV12-3/TRBV12-4
j_gene: TRBJ1-2
CDR3nt: TGTGCCAGCAGTTTAGCGCTACAGGCGTGGGGCTACACCTTC
CDR3aa: CASSLALQAWGYTF

abundance: few
d_gene: TRBD2
v_gene: TRBV11-2
j_gene: TRBJ2-7
CDR3nt: TGTGCCAGCAGCCCCCGACTAGCGGGGGGGACAAGTTCCTACGAGCAGTACTTC
CDR3aa: CASSPRLAGGTSSYEQYF

abundance: -
d_gene: -
v_gene: TRBV19
j_gene: TRBJ2-1
CDR3nt: TGTGCCAGTAGTATAGGGGGCGGGGACAATGAGCAGTTCTTC
CDR3aa: CASSIGGGDNEQFF

abundance: -
d_gene: -
v_gene: TRBV29-1
j_gene: TRBJ2-5
CDR3nt: TGCAGCGCTCGAGGGGGGGGCGCAGTGGAGACCCAGTACTTC
CDR3aa: CSARGGGAVETQYF

abundance: -
d_gene: TRBD2
v_gene: TRBV24-1
j_gene: TRBJ2-1
CDR3nt: TGTGCCACCAGTGACCCGGGACTAGCAGACAACAATGAGCAGTTCTTC
CDR3aa: CATSDPGLADNNEQFF

abundance: -
d_gene: TRBD2
v_gene: TRBV5-1
j_gene: TRBJ2-5
CDR3nt: TGCGCCAGCAGCTTGGGGCTAGCGGTGGGTCTCCAAGAGACCCAGTACTTC
CDR3aa: CASSLGLAVGLQETQYF

abundance: few
d_gene: -
v_gene: TRBV6-2/TRBV6-3
j_gene: TRBJ2-5
CDR3nt: TGTGCCAGCAGCCAATCGGGGACCCAGTACTTC
CDR3aa: CASSQSGTQYF

abundance: few
d_gene: -
v_gene: TRBV12-3/TRBV12-4
j_gene: TRBJ2-5
CDR3nt: TGTGCCAGCACCTTGGACAGTTTCCAAGAGACCCAGTACTTC
CDR3aa: CASTLDSFQETQYF

abundance: few
d_gene: -
v_gene: TRBV29-1
j_gene: TRBJ2-7
CDR3nt: TGCAGCGTGGCAGGAGATCCCGGGTCCCTATACGAGCAGTACTTC
CDR3aa: CSVAGDPGSLYEQYF

abundance: few
d_gene: TRBD1
v_gene: TRBV20-1
j_gene: TRBJ1-5
CDR3nt: TGCAGTGCTAGAGGGGGGACAGGGAGGTTCGGTCAGCCCCAGCATTTT
CDR3aa: CSARGGTGRFGQPQHF

abundance: few
d_gene: -
v_gene: TRBV20-1
j_gene: TRBJ2-5
CDR3nt: TGCAGTGCTTCCCTTGAGGGGGAGACCCAGTACTTC
CDR3aa: CSASLEGETQYF